Each of the 11 T cell receptor beta chains below was sequenced from the same sample in a study of blood T cells in healthy people across ages. A J-beta primer mix and a sample-barcoded 5' primer were used in a second PCR of about 6 to 12 cycles. A single record per CDR3 protein comes from TCRdb applying MiXCR to the 5' RACE reads. The repertoire includes roughly 790,000 distinct CDR3 sequences, about 40% of them detected once, and 20% to 25% sits in the top ten. The material sequenced was blood. These receptors all come from an older woman in good health.

This clonotype was observed a handful of times. The chain joins TRBV27 to TRBJ2-1; D might be TRBD2 (6 bases). With 2 bases removed from V and 0 bases from J, the gap between germline ends came to 14 bases. The CDR3 totals 17 residues. The V gene's germline CDR1 is MNHEY and CDR2 SMNVEV (reference sequence). CDR3 bases: TGTGCCAGCAGTTTAAGACTAGAAGGCGGCTCCTACAATGAGCAGTTCTTC. It specifies CASSLRLEGGSYNEQFF.

The J gene is TRBJ1-4, the V gene TRBV25-1; D is possibly TRBD1 (5 bases). CDR1 is MGHDK, CDR2 SYGVNS, per germline. The CDR3 loop spans 18 amino acids. V was cut by 7 bases and J by 1 base, with 22 bases left in between. This CDR3 is CASILRVYSGVTNEKLFF. CDR3 DNA sequence: TGTGCCAGCATCCTCCGGGTGTACTCGGGGGTAACTAATGAAAAACTGTTTTTT.

This clonotype was detected only once. The rearrangement uses TRBV20-1 and TRBJ2-7, with D tentatively TRBD2 (5 bases). The CDR3 runs 15 residues. Trimming shortened V by 5 bases and J by 2 bases, and 19 bases separated the two germline ends. The germline V gene has CDR1 DFQATT and CDR2 SNEGSKA (reference sequence). CDR3 bases: TGCAGTGCTCCGAATGAGGCCGGGGTGGCCTACGAGCAGTACTTC. It codes for CSAPNEAGVAYEQYF.

This rearrangement joins TRBV5-1 to TRBJ2-4, with D perhaps being TRBD1 or TRBD2 (5 bases each). The J call is uncertain, as TRBJ2-7 better fits the DNA end. This CDR3 spans 14 amino acids. Germline V lookup: CDR1 SGHRS, CDR2 YFSETQ. The CDR3 nucleotides read TGCGCCAGCAGCGCCGGGACGGTAGCCTACGAGCAGTACTTC. Its protein is CASSAGTVAYEQYF.

The chain recombines TRBV7-9 with TRBJ2-7; D gene uncertain. The CDR3 length is 15 residues. In germline, CDR1 is SEHNR, CDR2 FQNEAQ (reference sequence). V was pared by 5 bases and J by 1 base, with 15 bases between. The CDR3 sequence: CASSLPAEGSYEQYF. The CDR3 region has the DNA TGTGCCAGCAGCCTCCCTGCGGAAGGGTCCTACGAGCAGTACTTC.

This clonotype was observed at least ten times. The rearrangement uses TRBV7-3 and TRBJ1-2, with 8 bases that match TRBD1. This CDR3 region has 14 residues. Germline trimming cut 0 bases from V and 11 bases from J; bases unmatched to any gene: 8. Germline V gene sequence: CDR1 SGHTA, CDR2 FQGTGA. The CDR3 sequence: CASSLTADRGSYTF. The CDR3 nucleotides read TGTGCCAGCAGCTTAACCGCTGACAGGGGTTCTTACACCTTC.

V is TRBV28 and J is TRBJ2-7; 7 nucleotides align to TRBD1. This CDR3 contains 12 residues. Germline lookup yields CDR1 MDHEN and CDR2 SYDVKM. V lost 8 bases to trimming and J lost 4 bases; unmatched junction nucleotides: 5. The CDR3 DNA follows: TGTGCCAGCCGGGACAGCTTGTACGAGCAGTACTTC. Amino acids: CASRDSLYEQYF. Based on the CDR3 plus reference TRBV28 and TRBJ2-7, the full variable domain is DVKVTQSSRYLVKRTGEKVFLECVQDMDHENMFWYRQDPGLGLRLIYFSYDVKMKEKGDIPEGYSVSREKKERFSLILESASTNQTSMYLCASRDSLYEQYFGPGTRLTVT.

The chain combines TRBV19 with TRBJ2-5, with 10 positions matching TRBD2. J gave up 5 bases and V 3 bases, and 6 bases lay outside the gene matches. The CDR3 is made up of 15 amino acids. The germline CDR1 and CDR2 sequences are LNHDA and SQIVND (reference sequence). The CDR3 sequence is CASSISTSGVETQYF. The CDR3 region has the DNA TGTGCCAGTAGTATTAGCACTAGCGGGGTGGAGACCCAGTACTTC.

This clonotype appeared many times. A single base separates this from a much larger clone, so it may be a read error. The V gene is TRBV3-1, the J gene TRBJ2-1, with D unresolved. The J call may not be correct, given that the DNA end is closer to TRBJ2-7. The CDR3 contains 12 residues. Germline CDR1 LGHDT, CDR2 YNNKEL (reference sequence). The CDR3 is CASSHSYNEQYF. The CDR3 region has the DNA TGTGCCAGCAGCCACAGTTACAATGAGCAGTACTTC.

As for this clonotype: This clone may be a read error of a much larger clone one base away. The gene calls are TRBV12-3 or TRBV12-4 and TRBJ1-1; TRBD1 aligns across 9 bases. J lost 3 bases, V lost 6 bases, and 2 bases had no gene match. CDR3 length: 13 amino acids. The CDR3 bases are TGTGCCAGCAGCCGGACAGGGGACACTGAAGCTTTCTTT. This codes for CASSRTGDTEAFF.

The chain is built from TRBV9 and TRBJ2-3; D remains ambiguous. Trimming shortened V by 0 bases and J by 2 bases, and 13 bases separated the two germline ends. The CDR3 consists of 16 residues. Germline V gene lookup returns CDR1 SGDLS and CDR2 YYNGEE. The CDR3 DNA is TGTGCCAGCAGCGTAGAGGTGATAGGATACACAGATACGCAGTATTTT. The encoded protein is CASSVEVIGYTDTQYF.